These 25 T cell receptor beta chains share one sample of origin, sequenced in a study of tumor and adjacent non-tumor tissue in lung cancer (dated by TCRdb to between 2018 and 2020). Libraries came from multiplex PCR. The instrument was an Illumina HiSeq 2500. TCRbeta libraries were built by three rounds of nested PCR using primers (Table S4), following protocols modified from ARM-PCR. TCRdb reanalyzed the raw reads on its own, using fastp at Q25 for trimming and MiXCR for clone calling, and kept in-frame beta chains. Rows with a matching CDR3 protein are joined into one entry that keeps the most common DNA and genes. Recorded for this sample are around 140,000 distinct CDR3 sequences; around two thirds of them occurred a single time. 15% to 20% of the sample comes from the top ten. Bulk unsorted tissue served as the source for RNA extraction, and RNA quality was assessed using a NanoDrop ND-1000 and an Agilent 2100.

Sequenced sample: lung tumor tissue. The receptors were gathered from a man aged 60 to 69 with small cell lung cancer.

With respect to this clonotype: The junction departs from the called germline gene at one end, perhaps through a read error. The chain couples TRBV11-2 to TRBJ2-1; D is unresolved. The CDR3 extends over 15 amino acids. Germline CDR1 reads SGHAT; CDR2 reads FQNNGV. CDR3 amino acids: CASNLDMATYNEQFF. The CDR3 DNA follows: TGTGCCAGCAACTTAGACATGGCGACCTACAATGAGCAGTTCTTC.

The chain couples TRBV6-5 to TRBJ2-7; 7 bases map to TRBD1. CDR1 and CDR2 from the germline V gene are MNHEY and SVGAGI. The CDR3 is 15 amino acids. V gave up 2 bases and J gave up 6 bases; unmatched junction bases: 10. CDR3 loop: CASSYATGRVAEQYF. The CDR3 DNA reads TGTGCCAGCAGTTACGCGACAGGGCGGGTTGCCGAGCAGTACTTC.

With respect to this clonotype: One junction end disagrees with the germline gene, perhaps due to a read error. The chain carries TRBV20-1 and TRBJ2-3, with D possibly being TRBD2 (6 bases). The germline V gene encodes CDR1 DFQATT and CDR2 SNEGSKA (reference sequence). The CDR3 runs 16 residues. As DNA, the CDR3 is TGCAGTACTAGAGATTGGAGGGAGTGCCCAACGGATACGCAGTATTTT. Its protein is CSTRDWRECPTDTQYF.

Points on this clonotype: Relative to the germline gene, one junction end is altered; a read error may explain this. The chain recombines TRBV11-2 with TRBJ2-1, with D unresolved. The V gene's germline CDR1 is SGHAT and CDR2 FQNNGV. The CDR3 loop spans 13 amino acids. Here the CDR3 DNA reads TGTGCAAGCAGCTTAGACCCAAGCAATGAGCAGTTCTTC. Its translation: CASSLDPSNEQFF. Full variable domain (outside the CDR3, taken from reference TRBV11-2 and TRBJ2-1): EAGVAQSPRYKIIEKRQSVAFWCNPISGHATLYWYQQILGQGPKLLIQFQNNGVVDDSQLPKDRFSAERLKGVDSTLKIQPAKLEDSAVYLCASSLDPSNEQFFGPGTRLTVL.

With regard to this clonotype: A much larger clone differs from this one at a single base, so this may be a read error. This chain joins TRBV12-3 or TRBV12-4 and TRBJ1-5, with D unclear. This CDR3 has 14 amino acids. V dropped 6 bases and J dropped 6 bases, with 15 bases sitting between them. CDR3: CASSFDPCGQPQHF. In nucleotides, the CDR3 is TGTGCCAGCAGCTTCGACCCGTGTGGTCAGCCCCAGCATTTT.

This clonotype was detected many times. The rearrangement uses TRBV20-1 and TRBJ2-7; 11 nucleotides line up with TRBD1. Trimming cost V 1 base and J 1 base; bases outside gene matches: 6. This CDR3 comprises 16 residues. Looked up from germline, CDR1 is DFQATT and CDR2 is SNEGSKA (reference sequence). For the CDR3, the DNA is TGCAGTGCTAGAGGGCCCGGACAGGGGGCTTCCTACGAGCAGTACTTC. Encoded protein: CSARGPGQGASYEQYF.

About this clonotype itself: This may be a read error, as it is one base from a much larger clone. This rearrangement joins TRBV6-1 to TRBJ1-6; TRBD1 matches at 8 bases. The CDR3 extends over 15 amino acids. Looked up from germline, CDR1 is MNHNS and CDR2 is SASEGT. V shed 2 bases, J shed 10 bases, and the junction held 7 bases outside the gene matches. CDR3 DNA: TGTGCCAGCAGTGAACGAAGGACAGGGAAATCACCCCTCCACTTT. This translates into CASSERRTGKSPLHF.

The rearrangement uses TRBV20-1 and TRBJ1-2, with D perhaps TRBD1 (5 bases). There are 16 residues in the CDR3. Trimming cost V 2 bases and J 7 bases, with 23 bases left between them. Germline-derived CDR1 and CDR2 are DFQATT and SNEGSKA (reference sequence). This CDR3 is CSARSEVVQVVSGYTF. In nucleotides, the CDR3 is TGCAGTGCTAGAAGTGAGGTTGTACAGGTGGTTTCTGGCTACACCTTC.

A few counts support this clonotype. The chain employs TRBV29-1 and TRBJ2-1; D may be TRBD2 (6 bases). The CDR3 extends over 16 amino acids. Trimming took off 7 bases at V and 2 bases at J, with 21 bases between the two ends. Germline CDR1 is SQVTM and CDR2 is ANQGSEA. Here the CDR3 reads CSAWGREELTYNEQFF. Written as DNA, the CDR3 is TGCAGCGCCTGGGGCAGGGAGGAGTTGACCTACAATGAGCAGTTCTTC.

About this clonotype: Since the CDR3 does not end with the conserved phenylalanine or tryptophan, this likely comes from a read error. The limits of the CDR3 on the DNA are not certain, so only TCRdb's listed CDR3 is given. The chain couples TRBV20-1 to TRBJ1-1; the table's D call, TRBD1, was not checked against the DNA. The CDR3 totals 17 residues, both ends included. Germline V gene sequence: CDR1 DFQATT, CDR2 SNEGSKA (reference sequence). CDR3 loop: CSVRDLGTGQSDTEALL.

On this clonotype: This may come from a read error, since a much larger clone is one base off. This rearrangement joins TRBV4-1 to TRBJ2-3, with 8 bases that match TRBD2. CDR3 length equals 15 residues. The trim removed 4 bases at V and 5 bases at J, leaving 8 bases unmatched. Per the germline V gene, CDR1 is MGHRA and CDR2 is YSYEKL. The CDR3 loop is CASSRGLAGVDTQYF. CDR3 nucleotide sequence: TGCGCCAGCAGCCGTGGACTAGCTGGGGTAGATACGCAGTATTTT.

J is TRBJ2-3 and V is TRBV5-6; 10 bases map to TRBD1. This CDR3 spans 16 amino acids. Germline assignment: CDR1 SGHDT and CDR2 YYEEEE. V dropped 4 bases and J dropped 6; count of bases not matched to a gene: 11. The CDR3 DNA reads TGTGCCAGCAGCCGTACACCGACAGGGGGCGTGGATACGCAGTATTTT. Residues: CASSRTPTGGVDTQYF.

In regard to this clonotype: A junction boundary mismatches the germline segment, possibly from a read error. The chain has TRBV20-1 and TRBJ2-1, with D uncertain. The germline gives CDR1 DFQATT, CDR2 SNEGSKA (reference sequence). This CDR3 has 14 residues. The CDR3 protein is CSARDPSGYDEQFF. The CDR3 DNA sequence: TGCAGTGCTAGAGATCCTAGTGGCTACGATGAGCAGTTCTTC.

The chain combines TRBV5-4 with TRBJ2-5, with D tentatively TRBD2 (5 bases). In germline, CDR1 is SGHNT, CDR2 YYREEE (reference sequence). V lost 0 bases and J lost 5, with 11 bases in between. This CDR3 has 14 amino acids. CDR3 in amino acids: CASSLDTSWETQYF. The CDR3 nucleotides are TGTGCCAGCAGCTTGGATACTAGTTGGGAGACCCAGTACTTC.

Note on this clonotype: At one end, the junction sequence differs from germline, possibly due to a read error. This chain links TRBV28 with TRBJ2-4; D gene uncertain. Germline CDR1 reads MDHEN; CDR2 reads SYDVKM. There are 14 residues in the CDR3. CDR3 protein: CASSFQHTNDIQCF. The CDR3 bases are TGTGCCAGCAGTTTTCAACATACCAACGACATTCAGTGCTTC.

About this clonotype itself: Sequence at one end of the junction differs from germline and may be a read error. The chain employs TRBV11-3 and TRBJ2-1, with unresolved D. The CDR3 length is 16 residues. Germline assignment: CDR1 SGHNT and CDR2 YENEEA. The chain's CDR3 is CASSSAPESQPNEQLF. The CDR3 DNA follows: TGTGCCAGCAGCTCAGCCCCGGAGAGCCAGCCCAATGAGCAGCTCTTT.

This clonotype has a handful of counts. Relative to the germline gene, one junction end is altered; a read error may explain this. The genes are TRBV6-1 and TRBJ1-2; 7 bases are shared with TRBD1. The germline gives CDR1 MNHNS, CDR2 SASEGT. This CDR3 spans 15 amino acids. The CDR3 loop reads CDSSEDSRGNKGYTF. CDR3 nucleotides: TGTGACAGCAGTGAAGATTCCAGGGGGAATAAGGGCTACACCTTC.

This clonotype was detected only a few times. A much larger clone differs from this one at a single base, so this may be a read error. As DNA, the CDR3 is TGTGCCACCATTACGACAAGTTACTATGGCTACACCTTC. The encoded protein is CATITTSYYGYTF. The rearrangement links TRBV28 to TRBJ1-2, with D unresolved. The CDR3 sequence is 13 residues long. Germline V CDR1 and CDR2: MDHEN, SYDVKM. The germline V and J ends were trimmed by 10 bases and 3 bases, with 15 bases remaining between them.

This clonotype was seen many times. CDR3 residues: CASSFVGVRDRGEQFF. CDR3 sequence (DNA): TGTGCCAGCAGCTTCGTGGGGGTCAGGGATAGGGGTGAGCAGTTCTTC. V and J are TRBV11-1 and TRBJ2-1, with D perhaps given as TRBD1 or TRBD2 (5 bases each). The CDR3 covers 16 residues. Germline V gene sequence: CDR1 SGHAT, CDR2 FQDESV (reference sequence). V lost 3 bases to trimming and J lost 9 bases, with 21 bases between them.

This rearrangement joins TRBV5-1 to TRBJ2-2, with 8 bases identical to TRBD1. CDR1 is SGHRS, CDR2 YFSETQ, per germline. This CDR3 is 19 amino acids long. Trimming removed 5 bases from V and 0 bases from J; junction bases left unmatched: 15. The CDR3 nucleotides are TGCGCCAGCAGTTCTCCTAAAGACAGGGGCACCGCGAACACCGGGGAGCTGTTTTTT. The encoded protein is CASSSPKDRGTANTGELFF. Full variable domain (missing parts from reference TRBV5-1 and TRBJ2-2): KAGVTQTPRYLIKTRGQQVTLSCSPISGHRSVSWYQQTPGQGLQFLFEYFSETQRNKGNFPGRFSGRQFSNSRSEMNVSTLELGDSALYLCASSSPKDRGTANTGELFFGEGSRLTVL.

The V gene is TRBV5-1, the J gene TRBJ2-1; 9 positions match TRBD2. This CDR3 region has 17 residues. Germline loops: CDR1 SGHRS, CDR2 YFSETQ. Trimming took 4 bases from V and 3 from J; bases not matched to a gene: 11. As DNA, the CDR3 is TGCGCCAGCAGCCGAACGGGGACTAGCAGGAACTACAATGAGCAGTTCTTC. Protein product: CASSRTGTSRNYNEQFF.

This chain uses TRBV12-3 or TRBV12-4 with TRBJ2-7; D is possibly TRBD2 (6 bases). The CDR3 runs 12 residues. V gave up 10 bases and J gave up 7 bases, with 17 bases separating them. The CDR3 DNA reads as TGTGCCAACACCCGGGACTCGGGAGAGCAGTACTTC. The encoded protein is CANTRDSGEQYF.

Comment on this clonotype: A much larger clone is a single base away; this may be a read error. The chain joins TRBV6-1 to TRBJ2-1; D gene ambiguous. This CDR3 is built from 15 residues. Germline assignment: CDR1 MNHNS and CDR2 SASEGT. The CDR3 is CASTKIRSSYSEQFF. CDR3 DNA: TGTGCCAGCACCAAAATCCGCAGCTCCTACAGTGAGCAGTTCTTC.

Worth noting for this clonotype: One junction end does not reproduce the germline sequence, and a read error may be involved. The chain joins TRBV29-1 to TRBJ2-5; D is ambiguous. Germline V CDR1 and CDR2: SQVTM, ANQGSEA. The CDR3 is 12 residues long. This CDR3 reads CNVWISGETQYF. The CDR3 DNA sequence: TGTAACGTTTGGATTTCGGGAGAGACCCAGTACTTC.

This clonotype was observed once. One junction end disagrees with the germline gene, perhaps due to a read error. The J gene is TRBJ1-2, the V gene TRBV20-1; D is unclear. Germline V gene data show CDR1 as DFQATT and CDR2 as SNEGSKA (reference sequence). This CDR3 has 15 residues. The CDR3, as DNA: TGCAATGCTAGAACACGGACCCCGGAGGACTATGGCTACACCTTC. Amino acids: CNARTRTPEDYGYTF.